Listed below are T cell receptor beta chains from one sample, sequenced in a study of regulatory T cells in long-lasting Graves disease. TCRdb re-derived calls from the multiplex PCR reads in MiXCR, one entry per CDR3 protein. The sample contains 350,000 to 550,000 distinct CDR3 sequences, 11% to 15% of which appear only once. The same specimen was also included in a second study, on T cells in Graves' hyperthyroidism and ophthalmopathy.

Sample: peripheral blood mononuclear cells (PBMCs), taken at new diagnosis, from a patient treated with antithyroid drugs. These receptors came from a woman between 50 and 59 years old with Graves disease. CDR3s include the opening cysteine and the closing phenylalanine or tryptophan. Fields, in order: V gene, J gene, clone size, D gene, CDR3 DNA, CDR3 protein. D genes are given only for firm matches. Clone size is stated in some rows and not others, as once, few, many or a class when expanded.

v_gene: TRBV18
j_gene: TRBJ2-7
abundance: NA
d_gene: NA
CDR3nt: TGTGCCAGCTCAGGGGCTATTGCCGGGTACGAGCAGTACTTC
CDR3aa: CASSGAIAGYEQYF

v_gene: TRBV12-3/TRBV12-4
j_gene: TRBJ2-3
abundance: many
d_gene: NA
CDR3nt: TGTGCCAGCAGCCGCCGTTGGGGCACAGATACGCAGTATTTT
CDR3aa: CASSRRWGTDTQYF

v_gene: TRBV18
j_gene: TRBJ2-1
abundance: many
d_gene: NA
CDR3nt: TGTGCCAGCTCACCACAGCTCGGGAGTTCCTACAATGAGCAGTTCTTC
CDR3aa: CASSPQLGSSYNEQFF

v_gene: TRBV12-3/TRBV12-4
j_gene: TRBJ1-5
abundance: many
d_gene: NA
CDR3nt: TGTGCCAGCAGCCACAGTAACAATCAGCCCCAGCATTTT
CDR3aa: CASSHSNNQPQHF

v_gene: TRBV6-1
j_gene: TRBJ2-7
abundance: NA
d_gene: TRBD2
CDR3nt: TGTGCCAGCAGTAAAGCGGGAGGGACTCACGAGCAGTACTTC
CDR3aa: CASSKAGGTHEQYF

v_gene: TRBV20-1
j_gene: TRBJ2-1
abundance: NA
d_gene: TRBD2
CDR3nt: TGCAGTGCTAGAAGGACTAGCGTAAACAATGAGCAGTTCTTC
CDR3aa: CSARRTSVNNEQFF

v_gene: TRBV6-2/TRBV6-3
j_gene: TRBJ2-3
abundance: many
d_gene: TRBD2
CDR3nt: TGTGCCAGCAGTGAATCAGCGGGAGGGCCTGGAGATACGCAGTATTTT
CDR3aa: CASSESAGGPGDTQYF

v_gene: TRBV11-2
j_gene: TRBJ2-7
abundance: many
d_gene: NA
CDR3nt: TGTGCCAGCAGCTTGGGACGACAGGAGCGCTCCTACGAGCAGTACTTC
CDR3aa: CASSLGRQERSYEQYF

v_gene: TRBV4-1
j_gene: TRBJ2-5
abundance: NA
d_gene: NA
CDR3nt: TGCGCCAGCAGCCAAGTGGCAATACAAGAGACCCAGTACTTC
CDR3aa: CASSQVAIQETQYF

v_gene: TRBV2
j_gene: TRBJ2-3
abundance: NA
d_gene: TRBD2
CDR3nt: TGTGCCAGCAGAGGGACTAGCGGGAGTGGATCAGATACGCAGTATTTT
CDR3aa: CASRGTSGSGSDTQYF

v_gene: TRBV12-3/TRBV12-4
j_gene: TRBJ2-2
abundance: few
d_gene: NA
CDR3nt: TGTGCCAGCAGTTTCCTCAATGCCGTCACCGGGGAGCTGTTTTTT
CDR3aa: CASSFLNAVTGELFF

v_gene: TRBV6-4
j_gene: TRBJ2-1
abundance: few
d_gene: TRBD2
CDR3nt: TGTGCCAGCAGTTACTCGGTCGAGCGGGAGGATAACAATGAGCAGTTCTTC
CDR3aa: CASSYSVEREDNNEQFF

v_gene: TRBV18
j_gene: TRBJ2-2
abundance: NA
d_gene: TRBD1
CDR3nt: TGTGCCACCACAGGGGTGGGTGTCACCGGGGAGCTGTTTTTT
CDR3aa: CATTGVGVTGELFF

v_gene: TRBV2
j_gene: TRBJ1-5
abundance: few
d_gene: NA
CDR3nt: TGTGCCAGCAGTGTGTTGCGGGGGAATCAGCCCCAGCATTTT
CDR3aa: CASSVLRGNQPQHF

v_gene: TRBV29-1
j_gene: TRBJ2-1
abundance: many
d_gene: TRBD2
CDR3nt: TGCAGCGTTGAAGATCGGGGAGGGGCGGGAGGCACCTACAATGAGCAGTTCTTC
CDR3aa: CSVEDRGGAGGTYNEQFF

v_gene: TRBV20-1
j_gene: TRBJ2-7
abundance: few
d_gene: TRBD2
CDR3nt: TGCAGTGCTAGAGACCGACTAGCGGCTATTTACGAGCAGTACTTC
CDR3aa: CSARDRLAAIYEQYF

v_gene: TRBV28
j_gene: TRBJ1-2
abundance: few
d_gene: TRBD1
CDR3nt: TGTGCCACCCCCGGGACAGGGGCAAGGGAGAACTATGGCTACACCTTC
CDR3aa: CATPGTGARENYGYTF

v_gene: TRBV5-8
j_gene: TRBJ1-5
abundance: NA
d_gene: TRBD1
CDR3nt: TGTGCCAGCACCACGAACAGGGGATTCAATCAGCCCCAGCATTTT
CDR3aa: CASTTNRGFNQPQHF

v_gene: TRBV9
j_gene: TRBJ2-5
abundance: many
d_gene: TRBD2
CDR3nt: TGTGCCAGCAGCGTTAGCGGGAGATTAGAGACCCAGTACTTC
CDR3aa: CASSVSGRLETQYF

v_gene: TRBV28
j_gene: TRBJ1-2
abundance: many
d_gene: NA
CDR3nt: TGTGCCAGCAACTACGACACCGCGACAGGCAACTATGGCTACACCTTC
CDR3aa: CASNYDTATGNYGYTF

v_gene: TRBV29-1
j_gene: TRBJ2-1
abundance: few
d_gene: TRBD1
CDR3nt: TGCAGCGTTTTTCTAACAGGGGGCTTTTCACTGGGTCTATACAATGAGCAGTTCTTC
CDR3aa: CSVFLTGGFSLGLYNEQFF

v_gene: TRBV5-4
j_gene: TRBJ2-1
abundance: NA
d_gene: NA
CDR3nt: TGTGCCAGCAGGTTTTTAGATGAGCAGTTCTTC
CDR3aa: CASRFLDEQFF

v_gene: TRBV7-8
j_gene: TRBJ2-3
abundance: many
d_gene: TRBD1
CDR3nt: TGTGCCAGCAGCTTAGCGACAGGGATTGGGGATACGCAGTATTTT
CDR3aa: CASSLATGIGDTQYF

v_gene: TRBV11-2
j_gene: TRBJ2-4
abundance: many
d_gene: NA
CDR3nt: TGTGCCAGCAGGACCCCGCGGGTGGGAGGCATTCAGTACTTC
CDR3aa: CASRTPRVGGIQYF

v_gene: TRBV7-6
j_gene: TRBJ2-1
abundance: NA
d_gene: TRBD2
CDR3nt: TGTGCCAGCAGCTTAGACATTTTCGGGACTAGCGGGATAAATGAGCAGTTCTTC
CDR3aa: CASSLDIFGTSGINEQFF

v_gene: TRBV28
j_gene: TRBJ1-5
abundance: many
d_gene: NA
CDR3nt: TGTGCCAGCGATCGAGGGGTGCAGCCCCAGCATTTT
CDR3aa: CASDRGVQPQHF

v_gene: TRBV28
j_gene: TRBJ2-1
abundance: few
d_gene: TRBD2
CDR3nt: TGTGCCAGCGGCGCGGGAGGGCGCAATGAGCAGTTCTTC
CDR3aa: CASGAGGRNEQFF

v_gene: TRBV19
j_gene: TRBJ1-2
abundance: few
d_gene: NA
CDR3nt: TGTGCCAGTAGAAAGGGGAACTATGGCTACACCTTC
CDR3aa: CASRKGNYGYTF

v_gene: TRBV24-1
j_gene: TRBJ2-2
abundance: NA
d_gene: NA
CDR3nt: TGTGCCACCAGTGACACCAGCACGCGGGAGCTGTTTTTT
CDR3aa: CATSDTSTRELFF

v_gene: TRBV28
j_gene: TRBJ2-7
abundance: many
d_gene: TRBD2
CDR3nt: TGTGCCAGCAGGACCCCGGGACTAGCGGGAGGCCCCTCCTACGAGCAGTACTTC
CDR3aa: CASRTPGLAGGPSYEQYF

v_gene: TRBV2
j_gene: TRBJ2-4
abundance: many
d_gene: NA
CDR3nt: TGTGCCAGCAGTGAAGCGCTAACGGCTAGCGTAGCCAAAAACATTCAGTACTTC
CDR3aa: CASSEALTASVAKNIQYF

v_gene: TRBV11-3
j_gene: TRBJ2-3
abundance: NA
d_gene: NA
CDR3nt: TGTGCCAGCAGCTTAGGCCTGGGGCGGGACGCAGATACGCAGTATTTT
CDR3aa: CASSLGLGRDADTQYF

v_gene: TRBV20-1
j_gene: TRBJ1-1
abundance: many
d_gene: TRBD1
CDR3nt: TGCAGTGCTAGAGATTCCGGGCGGGGGGGGACAGGGAACACTGAAGCTTTCTTT
CDR3aa: CSARDSGRGGTGNTEAFF

v_gene: TRBV5-4
j_gene: TRBJ1-1
abundance: NA
d_gene: NA
CDR3nt: TGTGCCAGCAGTAACCTACAAGTGAACACTGAAGCTTTCTTT
CDR3aa: CASSNLQVNTEAFF

v_gene: TRBV2
j_gene: TRBJ2-7
abundance: many
d_gene: NA
CDR3nt: TGTGCCAGCAGTTCCGGGACGGACGAGCAGTACTTC
CDR3aa: CASSSGTDEQYF

v_gene: TRBV6-1
j_gene: TRBJ2-7
abundance: few
d_gene: NA
CDR3nt: TGTGCCAGCAGTGTCACAGGGATCCGGAACGAGCAGTACTTC
CDR3aa: CASSVTGIRNEQYF

v_gene: TRBV30
j_gene: TRBJ2-1
abundance: many
d_gene: TRBD2
CDR3nt: TGTGCCTGGAGTAAAGCGGGAGGGTACAATGAGCAGTTCTTC
CDR3aa: CAWSKAGGYNEQFF

v_gene: TRBV11-2
j_gene: TRBJ2-7
abundance: many
d_gene: TRBD2
CDR3nt: TGTGCCAGCATCGCTAGCGGTTTATCCTACGAGCAGTACTTC
CDR3aa: CASIASGLSYEQYF

v_gene: TRBV3-1
j_gene: TRBJ1-5
abundance: NA
d_gene: NA
CDR3nt: TGTGCCAGCAGCCAAGAGCCAGCAAATCAGCCCCAGCATTTT
CDR3aa: CASSQEPANQPQHF

v_gene: TRBV27
j_gene: TRBJ2-1
abundance: many
d_gene: NA
CDR3nt: TGTGCCAGCAGTTCCCCACAGGTTCGGCTTAATGAGCAGTTCTTC
CDR3aa: CASSSPQVRLNEQFF

v_gene: TRBV3-1
j_gene: TRBJ1-2
abundance: many
d_gene: NA
CDR3nt: TGTGCCAGCAGCCAAGAGGGGCAACCCTATGGCTACACCTTC
CDR3aa: CASSQEGQPYGYTF

v_gene: TRBV9
j_gene: TRBJ2-3
abundance: NA
d_gene: TRBD2
CDR3nt: TGTGCCAGCAGCGTTGGACTAGGAGCGGATACGCAGTATTTT
CDR3aa: CASSVGLGADTQYF

v_gene: TRBV30
j_gene: TRBJ2-7
abundance: many
d_gene: NA
CDR3nt: TGTGCCTGGAGTGTAAACAGCTACGAGCAGTACTTC
CDR3aa: CAWSVNSYEQYF

v_gene: TRBV29-1
j_gene: TRBJ1-1
abundance: many
d_gene: NA
CDR3nt: TGCAGCGTTGTGAGGTGGCCCCGGGGTGAAGCTTTCTTT
CDR3aa: CSVVRWPRGEAFF

v_gene: TRBV6-1
j_gene: TRBJ1-3
abundance: many
d_gene: NA
CDR3nt: TGTGCCAGCAGTCCTCAGGGGCCCAGCTCTGGAAACACCATATATTTT
CDR3aa: CASSPQGPSSGNTIYF

v_gene: TRBV20-1
j_gene: TRBJ2-4
abundance: NA
d_gene: NA
CDR3nt: TGCAGTGCCTCGTCCGGGACCCAAAACATTCAGTACTTC
CDR3aa: CSASSGTQNIQYF

v_gene: TRBV27
j_gene: TRBJ2-5
abundance: many
d_gene: TRBD1
CDR3nt: TGTGCCAGCAGTCCGTGGACAGGGGGCGCCGGGGAGACCCAGTACTTC
CDR3aa: CASSPWTGGAGETQYF

v_gene: TRBV7-9
j_gene: TRBJ2-1
abundance: many
d_gene: TRBD1
CDR3nt: TGTGCCAGCAGCTTAACAGGGGTTGAGCAGTTCTTC
CDR3aa: CASSLTGVEQFF

v_gene: TRBV7-2
j_gene: TRBJ2-7
abundance: many
d_gene: NA
CDR3nt: TGTGCCAGCAGCTTATCGGCACGCGAGCAGTACTTC
CDR3aa: CASSLSAREQYF

v_gene: TRBV3-1
j_gene: TRBJ2-1
abundance: few
d_gene: TRBD2
CDR3nt: TGTGCCAGCAGCCGGACTAGCGGGAGTATCAATGAGCAGTTCTTC
CDR3aa: CASSRTSGSINEQFF

v_gene: TRBV4-1
j_gene: TRBJ2-7
abundance: many
d_gene: NA
CDR3nt: TGCGCCAGCAGCCAGACCAGGGGGACTAGCTACGAGCAGTACTTC
CDR3aa: CASSQTRGTSYEQYF

v_gene: TRBV5-1
j_gene: TRBJ2-7
abundance: NA
d_gene: TRBD2
CDR3nt: TGCGCCAGCAGCTTGGGGCTAGCGGGACCCTCGTACTTC
CDR3aa: CASSLGLAGPSYF

v_gene: TRBV29-1
j_gene: TRBJ2-5
abundance: NA
d_gene: TRBD2
CDR3nt: TGCAGCATACTAGCGGGAGTAGAGACCCAGTACTTC
CDR3aa: CSILAGVETQYF